The 20 T cell receptor beta chains listed next were all sequenced from one sample in a study of PD-L1 blockade in urothelial cancer. Some clones are missing from TCRdb's copy, which holds only in-frame ones; the method was immunoSEQ multiplex PCR. The table records 40,000 or so clones, approximately 93% of them present only once. Time point reported: pretreatment peripheral blood. Sequences were derived from PBMCs, sampled around atezolizumab (anti-PD-L1) treatment. Source of these receptors: a woman aged 55-69 years with urothelial cancer.

The chain employs TRBV28 and TRBJ1-2, with a weak D call TRBD1 (6 bases). V lost 7 bases and J 8 bases, leaving 20 bases between the germline ends. Germline CDR1 reads MDHEN; CDR2 reads SYDVKM. The CDR3 length is 14 residues. DNA of the CDR3: TGTGCCAGCACCTTTCAGGGGAAGAGAGGCGGCTACACCTTC. This codes for CASTFQGKRGGYTF.

This clone was found once. The chain links TRBV29-1 to TRBJ1-4; possibly TRBD1 for D (6 bases). This CDR3 is built from 14 residues. CDR1 is SQVTM and CDR2 is ANQGSEA in the germline V gene. V was pared by 7 bases and J by 8 bases, with 20 bases between. The CDR3: CSAWTWGRGEKLFF. For the CDR3, the DNA is TGCAGCGCCTGGACGTGGGGGCGCGGGGAAAAACTGTTTTTT.

V gene TRBV7-9 combines with J gene TRBJ2-7, with D possibly matching TRBD2 (5 bases). The germline gives CDR1 SEHNR, CDR2 FQNEAQ (reference sequence). With 1 base removed from V and 4 bases from J, the gap between germline ends came to 17 bases. CDR3 length: 16 amino acids. CDR3 in DNA: TGTGCCAGCAGCTTAGTCTCGAAGGGAGATAGGTACGAGCAGTACTTC. Translating it yields CASSLVSKGDRYEQYF.

The chain has TRBV7-8 and TRBJ2-1; possible D gene TRBD1, 6 bases. V gave up 1 base and J gave up 7 bases, with 14 bases separating them. The CDR3 covers 15 residues. Germline V lookup: CDR1 SGHVS, CDR2 FQNEAQ. This CDR3 reads CASSLVPGDRNEQFF. The DNA of the CDR3 is TGTGCCAGCAGCTTAGTCCCAGGGGACCGTAATGAGCAGTTCTTC.

V and J are TRBV6-5 and TRBJ1-1; perhaps TRBD1 as D (5 bases). Germline CDR1 and CDR2: MNHEY and SVGAGI. The CDR3 has 15 residues. The germline V and J ends were trimmed by 0 bases and 5 bases, with 13 bases remaining between them. The CDR3 spells CASSYSGQGGTEAFF. The CDR3 DNA sequence: TGTGCCAGCAGTTACTCAGGGCAGGGTGGGACTGAAGCTTTCTTT.

The rearrangement links TRBV6-5 to TRBJ2-7; 11 nucleotides line up with TRBD1. J gave up 13 bases and V 11 bases, and 10 bases lay outside the gene matches. Germline CDR1 is MNHEY and CDR2 is SVGAGI. This CDR3 comprises 11 residues. Here the CDR3 DNA reads TGTGCCGCTAAAGGGACAGGGGGTTTTTACTTC. This translates into CAAKGTGGFYF.

The gene calls are TRBV4-1 and TRBJ2-1, with TRBD2 matching 10 bases. CDR1 is MGHRA, CDR2 YSYEKL, per germline. V dropped 4 bases and J dropped 3; count of bases not matched to a gene: 6. The CDR3 contains 16 residues. CDR3: CASSRDSGRGYNEQFF. DNA for the CDR3: TGCGCCAGCAGCCGCGACAGCGGGAGGGGCTACAATGAGCAGTTCTTC.

The chain is built from TRBV7-9 and TRBJ2-2; TRBD2 matches at 7 bases. From germline, CDR1 is SEHNR and CDR2 FQNEAQ (reference sequence). This CDR3 contains 15 residues. V trimming: 8 bases; J trimming: 4 bases; junction bases outside the gene matches: 10. CDR3 sequence (DNA): TGTGCCAGCCTACAAGGCGGGAGCGGCACCGGGGAGCTGTTTTTT. Its protein is CASLQGGSGTGELFF.

This clone was counted only a few times. The chain combines TRBV6-6 with TRBJ1-1, with 10 bases identical to TRBD1. The length of the CDR3 is 11 residues. Germline CDR1 and CDR2: MNHNY and SVGAGI (reference sequence). V lost 5 bases to trimming and J lost 13 bases; unmatched junction nucleotides: 4. CDR3 in DNA: TGTGCCAGCAGTGACCGGACAGGGGGTTTCTTT. It specifies CASSDRTGGFF.

The genes are TRBV6-4 and TRBJ2-3; perhaps TRBD1 as D (6 bases). The CDR3 length is 14 residues. Germline CDR1 MRHNA, CDR2 SNTAGT. Trimming left V 3 bases short and J 0 bases short, with 7 bases between. The CDR3 protein is CASSEGASTDTQYF. The CDR3 bases are TGTGCCAGCAGTGAGGGGGCTAGCACAGATACGCAGTATTTT.

This clone was found a few times. This sequence joins TRBV28 and TRBJ2-7, with D possibly matching TRBD2 (5 bases). V lost 5 bases and J lost 7, with 12 bases in between. The CDR3 loop spans 12 amino acids. The V gene's germline CDR1 is MDHEN and CDR2 SYDVKM. CDR3 in amino acids: CASSAPQREQYF. The CDR3 nucleotides are TGTGCCAGCAGTGCACCTCAGCGGGAGCAGTACTTC.

The rearrangement links TRBV7-3 to TRBJ2-2; 9 nucleotides align to TRBD2. The CDR3 is 16 amino acids. V gave up 5 bases and J gave up 6 bases; unmatched junction bases: 10. CDR1 SGHTA and CDR2 FQGTGA come from the germline V gene. The CDR3 loop reads CASSPAGGPFAGELFF. For the CDR3, the DNA is TGTGCCAGCAGCCCCGCGGGAGGGCCGTTCGCCGGGGAGCTGTTTTTT.

V and J are TRBV27 and TRBJ1-5; possible D gene TRBD1, 6 bases. The germline CDR1 and CDR2 sequences are MNHEY and SMNVEV (reference sequence). This CDR3 is 15 amino acids long. Trimming took 4 bases from V and 5 from J, leaving 15 bases between them. This chain's CDR3 is CASSYRGAKDQPQHF. The CDR3 nucleotides read TGTGCCAGCAGTTATCGGGGGGCTAAGGATCAGCCCCAGCATTTT.

The rearrangement joins TRBV5-6 to TRBJ1-2, with 8 bases matching TRBD1. Germline V gene sequence: CDR1 SGHDT, CDR2 YYEEEE. This CDR3 contains 15 residues. After removal of 0 bases from V and 4 bases from J, the junction contained 5 bases not matched to a gene. The CDR3 nucleotides read TGTGCCAGCAGCTTGGAACCCGGACAGGGCTATGGCTACACCTTC. Translation: CASSLEPGQGYGYTF.

This chain connects TRBV28 to TRBJ2-2, with TRBD2 identical over 7 bases. The CDR3 is 17 amino acids. V was pared by 2 bases and J by 8 bases, with 14 bases of the junction left unmatched. Germline CDR1 MDHEN, CDR2 SYDVKM. In DNA form, the CDR3 reads TGTGCCAGCAGTTTAGGCGGGGTAGCGGGCCCAACGGGGGAGCTGTTTTTT. It specifies CASSLGGVAGPTGELFF.

About this clone itself: One junction end disagrees with the germline gene, perhaps due to a read error. The rearrangement links TRBV2 to TRBJ2-6, with 7 bases matching TRBD2. Germline CDR1 is SNHLY and CDR2 is FYNNEI. This CDR3 is 11 amino acids long. The CDR3, as DNA: TGTGCCAGCAAAGCGCTAGCGGTCCGGCTTTTC. This codes for CASKALAVRLF.

The table lists this clone with a few counts. This chain joins TRBV10-1 and TRBJ1-5; 8 bases agree with TRBD1. CDR1 and CDR2 from the germline V gene are WNHNN and SYGVQD (reference sequence). CDR3 length: 20 amino acids. After removal of 3 bases from V and 0 bases from J, the junction contained 16 bases not matched to a gene. The chain's CDR3 is CASSDPSDRAVWDSNQPQHF. The CDR3 DNA is TGCGCCAGCAGTGACCCCTCGGACAGGGCCGTTTGGGATAGCAATCAGCCCCAGCATTTT.

This clone was seen a single time. V and J are TRBV6-5 and TRBJ1-5; 7 nucleotides align to TRBD1. Trimming removed 6 bases from V and 3 bases from J; junction bases left unmatched: 8. The germline gives CDR1 MNHEY, CDR2 SVGAGI. The CDR3 spans 15 residues. The CDR3 DNA reads as TGTGCCAGCAGATTCGGGACAGAATCCAATCAGCCCCAGCATTTT. This gives the protein CASRFGTESNQPQHF.

This chain uses TRBV9 with TRBJ2-1, with 7 bases matching TRBD2. Per the germline V gene, CDR1 is SGDLS and CDR2 is YYNGEE. The CDR3 contains 13 residues. After removal of 4 bases from V and 5 bases from J, the junction contained 3 bases not matched to a gene. CDR3 sequence reads: CASSLGTNNEQFF. CDR3 DNA sequence: TGTGCCAGCAGCCTCGGGACTAACAATGAGCAGTTCTTC.

This clone showed up just once. The V and J genes are TRBV10-3 and TRBJ1-2; 10 bases agree with TRBD1. CDR1 ENHRY and CDR2 SYGVKD come from the germline V gene. The J segment lost 8 bases and the V segment lost 5 bases, leaving 8 bases of the junction unmatched. The CDR3 extends over 14 amino acids. CDR3 nucleotide sequence: TGTGCCATCAGTCCGGGACAGGGGACGGGCGGCTACACCTTC. It is translated as CAISPGQGTGGYTF.